The clone carrying this T cell receptor beta chain was detected only a few times. The antigen is undetermined. Germline CDR1 SQVTM, CDR2 ANQGSEA. The V end was cut by 4 bases, the J end by 14 bases, with 14 bases between. CDR3 length equals 10 residues. TCRdb analysed the RACE reads with MiXCR anew, one entry per CDR3 protein. The table records roughly 360,000 distinct CDR3 sequences, roughly 4.8% of them present only once. These data are taken from a study of human T cells and chemical hapten exposure. On the study more broadly: Donors were sensitized with 2% DPC on the upper inner arm. Per-sample TCR yield variability stemmed mainly from small pooled library volume differences. Patients were given diphenylcyclopropenone on the scalp weekly across the roughly 25-week study.

Study-wide findings and caveats: Because all patients had alopecia, their immune responses might differ from healthy ones.

The time point was: patch test 1, 2 weeks after DPC sensitization. Treatment given: therapeutic diphenylcyclopropenone sensitization with weekly scalp DPC. This receptor was obtained from a woman in her fifties or sixties with alopecia areata. Some clones in this sample may be carry-over from other donors' samples. Sequenced here: whole blood, sampled in connection with sensitization to the hapten diphenylcyclopropenone (DPC). This chain uses TRBV29-1 with TRBJ1-2, with D unresolved. CDR3 nucleotide sequence: TGCAGCGTTGTCGGCGGCAGGCCGACCTTC. Residues: CSVVGGRPTF.